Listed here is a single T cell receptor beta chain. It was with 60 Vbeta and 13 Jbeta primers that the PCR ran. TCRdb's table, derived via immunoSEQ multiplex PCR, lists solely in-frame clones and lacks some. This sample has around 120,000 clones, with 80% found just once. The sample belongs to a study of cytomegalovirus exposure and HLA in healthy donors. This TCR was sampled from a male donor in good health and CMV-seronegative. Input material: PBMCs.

The CDR3 DNA reads as TGTGCCAGCAGCTACATTAGCGGGGGATTCTACGAGCAGTACTTC. Translated, it gives CASSYISGGFYEQYF. The chain carries TRBV7-2 and TRBJ2-7, with 9 bases lining up with TRBD2. V trimming: 4 bases; J trimming: 3 bases; junction bases outside the gene matches: 7. The CDR3 contains 15 residues. From germline, CDR1 is SGHTA and CDR2 FQGNSA. The whole variable domain, remainder taken from reference TRBV7-2 and TRBJ2-7, is GAGVSQSPSNKVTEKGKDVELRCDPISGHTALYWYRQSLGQGLEFLIYFQGNSAPDKSGLPSDRFSAERTGGSVSTLTIQRTQQEDSAVYLCASSYISGGFYEQYFGPGTRLTVT.